Each of the 28 T cell receptor beta chains below was sequenced from the same sample in a study of OX40 agonist ivuxolimab in advanced cancers. TCRdb's copy holds only in-frame clones and misses some; the assay was immunoSEQ multiplex PCR. The sample includes about 48,000 clones, roughly 88% seen only once; the top ten take around 12%. The sequencing here drew on CD4+ or CD8+ T cells sorted from blood, taken in a trial of the OX40 agonist ivuxolimab. The receptors come from an adult with an advanced solid tumor such as melanoma, head and neck, liver or kidney cancer.

The chain joins TRBV19 to TRBJ1-3; no clear D. Germline lookup yields CDR1 LNHDA and CDR2 SQIVND (reference sequence). Trimming removed 5 bases from V and 2 bases from J, with 10 bases in between. The CDR3 has 14 amino acids. This CDR3 reads CASSAREPGNTIYF. The CDR3 nucleotides read TGTGCCAGTAGTGCCCGGGAACCTGGAAACACCATATATTTT.

In DNA form, the CDR3 reads TGTGCCAGCAGCCCGGGGACACGTCAATACACCTTC. It is translated as CASSPGTRQYTF. This chain links TRBV7-2 with TRBJ1-2; perhaps TRBD1 as D (6 bases). This CDR3 comprises 12 residues. Germline lookup yields CDR1 SGHTA and CDR2 FQGNSA. The V end lost 5 bases, the J end lost 11 bases, and 15 bases lay between the germline ends.

This clone turned up a few times. The rearrangement joins TRBV7-8 to TRBJ2-7; TRBD1 agrees at 9 bases. The trim removed 1 base at V and 7 bases at J, leaving 2 bases unmatched. The CDR3 length is 13 residues. Germline V lookup: CDR1 SGHVS, CDR2 FQNEAQ. CDR3 nucleotides: TGTGCCAGCAGCTTAGTCGACAGGGGGGAGCAGTACTTC. Translation: CASSLVDRGEQYF.

The rearrangement joins TRBV7-3 to TRBJ1-1; D is unresolved. V gave up 3 bases and J gave up 1 base, with 3 bases separating them. Per the germline V gene, CDR1 is SGHTA and CDR2 is FQGTGA. This CDR3 has 12 amino acids. CDR3 nucleotide sequence: TGTGCCAGCAGCTTCCCGAACACTGAAGCTTTCTTT. Its protein product is CASSFPNTEAFF.

The chain recombines TRBV7-8 with TRBJ2-1; the match to TRBD2 covers 11 bases. CDR1 is SGHVS, CDR2 FQNEAQ, per germline. The CDR3 is made up of 17 amino acids. V trimming: 6 bases; J trimming: 7 bases; junction bases outside the gene matches: 14. The CDR3 here is CASRQTRLAGFGNEQFF. CDR3 DNA sequence: TGTGCCAGCAGACAAACTAGACTAGCGGGATTTGGGAATGAGCAGTTCTTC.

The V gene is TRBV18, the J gene TRBJ2-1; 10 bases are shared with TRBD2. Losses at the gene ends were 1 base for V and 1 base for J; bases not matched to a gene: 4. The germline CDR1 and CDR2 sequences are KGHSH and LQKENI. The CDR3 covers 17 residues. The CDR3 loop is CASSPRTSGDSYNEQFF. In DNA, the CDR3 is TGTGCCAGCTCACCACGGACTAGCGGAGATTCCTACAATGAGCAGTTCTTC.

The genes are TRBV19 and TRBJ1-1, with a tentative D call TRBD1 (5 bases). Trimming pared 6 bases from V and 1 base from J, leaving 12 bases between. CDR3 length equals 14 residues. Germline lookup yields CDR1 LNHDA and CDR2 SQIVND (reference sequence). For the CDR3, the DNA is TGTGCCAGTAGAACAGGTTACGGGAACACTGAAGCTTTCTTT. Its translation is CASRTGYGNTEAFF.

This chain uses TRBV28 with TRBJ1-3; D may be TRBD1 (5 bases). Germline CDR1 is MDHEN and CDR2 is SYDVKM. V shed 7 bases and J shed 2 bases, with 15 bases lying between them. The length of the CDR3 is 15 residues. In DNA form, the CDR3 reads TGTGCCAGCAACTCCAGGGTTAACGCTGGAAACACCATATATTTT. As protein: CASNSRVNAGNTIYF.

This chain uses TRBV9 with TRBJ2-6; possibly TRBD1 for D (6 bases). Trimming cost V 4 bases and J 0 bases, with 20 bases left between them. The CDR3 has 19 amino acids. The germline V gene encodes CDR1 SGDLS and CDR2 YYNGEE. The CDR3 here is CASSLYPGQQNSGANVLTF. The CDR3 DNA reads TGTGCCAGCAGCCTATACCCGGGACAACAAAACTCTGGGGCCAACGTCCTGACTTTC.

The genes are TRBV5-1 and TRBJ2-7; D might be TRBD2 (5 bases). The CDR3 runs 13 residues. Deletions cut 5 bases from V and 2 bases from J, with 11 bases between. Germline lookup yields CDR1 SGHRS and CDR2 YFSETQ. The CDR3 DNA reads as TGCGCCAGCAGAAACGACGGGACCTACGAGCAGTACGTC. Translation gives CASRNDGTYEQYV.

The CDR3 is CASSEGAGGPNTEAFF. The CDR3 nucleotides are TGTGCCAGCAGCGAGGGGGCAGGGGGCCCGAACACTGAAGCTTTCTTT. The chain joins TRBV9 to TRBJ1-1, with 8 nucleotides matching TRBD1. Germline V CDR1 and CDR2: SGDLS, YYNGEE. The CDR3 is 16 amino acids. The V and J ends lost 3 bases and 1 base, in that order; junction bases with no gene match: 8.

This chain uses TRBV2 with TRBJ2-5, with no clear D. The CDR3 covers 13 residues. Germline CDR1 SNHLY, CDR2 FYNNEI. CDR3 in amino acids: CATSYMNQETQYF. The CDR3 DNA is TGTGCTACTTCATATATGAACCAAGAGACCCAGTACTTC.

The genes are TRBV20-1 and TRBJ2-5, with D hard to call. The CDR3 contains 11 residues. V was clipped by 0 bases and J by 4 bases, with 3 bases between them. Germline loops: CDR1 DFQATT, CDR2 SNEGSKA (reference sequence). As DNA, the CDR3 is TGCAGTGCTAGAGAGACAGAGACCCAGTACTTC. It translates to CSARETETQYF.

The rearrangement links TRBV30 to TRBJ1-6, with D maybe TRBD1 (5 bases). Trimming shortened V by 2 bases and J by 5 bases, and 7 bases separated the two germline ends. The CDR3 extends over 13 amino acids. Germline values: CDR1 GTSNPN, CDR2 SVGIG (reference sequence). The CDR3, as DNA: TGTGCCTGGAGTCAGGGAAATAATTCACCCCTCCACTTT. Amino acid sequence: CAWSQGNNSPLHF.

This clone was recorded once. This chain uses TRBV10-3 with TRBJ2-7; D not certain. Germline V lookup: CDR1 ENHRY, CDR2 SYGVKD. The CDR3 loop spans 15 amino acids. V dropped 0 bases and J dropped 5 bases, with 14 bases sitting between them. CDR3: CAISESVSPQDEQYF. The DNA of the CDR3 is TGTGCCATCAGTGAGTCGGTCTCGCCGCAAGACGAGCAGTACTTC.

The chain carries TRBV5-4 and TRBJ1-2, with TRBD1 matching over 10 bases. Per germline, CDR1 SGHNT and CDR2 YYREEE (reference sequence). V lost 4 bases, J lost 6 bases, and 3 bases stayed unmatched. This CDR3 spans 13 amino acids. CDR3 region: CASSAGTGDGYTF. CDR3 sequence (DNA): TGTGCCAGCAGCGCCGGGACAGGGGATGGCTACACCTTC.

In this sample, this clone turned up once. This chain connects TRBV7-8 to TRBJ2-2; 11 positions agree with TRBD2. The ends lost 1 base at V and 2 bases at J; junction bases unmatched: 0. This CDR3 is 16 amino acids long. Germline V CDR1 and CDR2: SGHVS, FQNEAQ. CDR3 sequence: CASSLGLAGNTGELFF. The CDR3 bases are TGTGCCAGCAGCTTAGGACTAGCGGGAAACACCGGGGAGCTGTTTTTT. Supplemented by reference TRBV7-8 and TRBJ2-2, the full variable domain reads GAGVSQSPRYKVAKRGQDVALRCDPISGHVSLFWYQQALGQGPEFLTYFQNEAQLDKSGLPSDRFFAERPEGSVSTLKIQRTQQEDSAVYLCASSLGLAGNTGELFFGEGSRLTVL.

V and J are TRBV2 and TRBJ1-5; possibly TRBD1 for D (5 bases). The CDR3 runs 16 residues. Between the trimmed V and J ends, which lost 7 bases and 5 bases, there was a span of 21 bases. CDR1 and CDR2 from the germline V gene are SNHLY and FYNNEI. The CDR3 DNA sequence: TGTGCCAGCACTAGGGGAGACAGAGCGGGGGATCAGCCCCAGCATTTT. It yields the protein CASTRGDRAGDQPQHF.

In this sample, this clone turned up a few times. The V and J genes are TRBV2 and TRBJ2-1, with 7 bases fitting TRBD2. Germline values: CDR1 SNHLY, CDR2 FYNNEI. The CDR3 contains 15 residues. With 7 bases clipped from V and 0 bases from J, the junction kept 6 bases outside the gene matches. Here the CDR3 DNA reads TGTGCCAGCACCGCGAGGGAGGGCTCCTACAATGAGCAGTTCTTC. Translated, it gives CASTAREGSYNEQFF.

The chain has TRBV9 and TRBJ2-6; D is undetermined. The CDR3 consists of 15 residues. The germline V gene has CDR1 SGDLS and CDR2 YYNGEE. V lost 1 base and J 4 bases, leaving 9 bases between the germline ends. As DNA, the CDR3 is TGTGCCAGCAGCGTAAGTTCGACCGGGGCCAACGTCCTGACTTTC. This codes for CASSVSSTGANVLTF.

The rearrangement links TRBV4-1 to TRBJ2-5, with 9 positions matching TRBD1. The CDR3 sequence is 15 residues long. Germline V gene lookup returns CDR1 MGHRA and CDR2 YSYEKL. With V trimmed by 4 bases and J by 2 bases, 5 bases remained unmatched. The CDR3 sequence: CASSRRDREQETQYF. Here the CDR3 DNA reads TGCGCCAGCAGCCGCCGGGACAGGGAACAAGAGACCCAGTACTTC.

This rearrangement joins TRBV5-4 to TRBJ2-1; D unresolved. The CDR3 runs to 13 residues. Looked up from germline, CDR1 is SGHNT and CDR2 is YYREEE (reference sequence). V was shortened by 1 base and J by 6 bases, with 8 bases between the two germline ends. The CDR3 DNA follows: TGTGCCAGCAGCTTGACCCCGCCCAATGAGCAGTTCTTC. Its protein product is CASSLTPPNEQFF.

The CDR3 sequence is CASKKVGGYTF. For the CDR3, the DNA is TGTGCCAGCAAAAAGGTCGGGGGCTACACCTTC. The rearrangement uses TRBV2 and TRBJ1-2, with D hard to call. This CDR3 is built from 11 residues. Trimming took off 7 bases at V and 8 bases at J, with 11 bases between the two ends. CDR1 is SNHLY, CDR2 FYNNEI, per germline.

This chain uses TRBV6-6 with TRBJ2-1; 10 nucleotides match TRBD1. Germline V CDR1 and CDR2: MNHNY, SVGAGI (reference sequence). This CDR3 is 16 amino acids long. V lost 0 bases and J lost 5; bases outside the gene matches: 4. This CDR3 is CASSYSVTGGHNEQFF. CDR3 sequence (DNA): TGTGCCAGCAGTTACTCCGTGACAGGGGGCCACAATGAGCAGTTCTTC.

The chain combines TRBV19 with TRBJ1-2; tentative D call: TRBD1 (6 bases). Per the germline V gene, CDR1 is LNHDA and CDR2 is SQIVND (reference sequence). This CDR3 comprises 14 residues. The ends were cut back, 9 bases at V and 4 bases at J, with 18 bases in the middle. The CDR3 coding sequence is TGTGCCAGCGAAACAGGGACGACCCTCTATGGCTACACCTTC. Translation gives CASETGTTLYGYTF.

The chain couples TRBV7-6 to TRBJ1-6; D is unclear. This CDR3 comprises 17 residues. Germline loops: CDR1 SGHVS, CDR2 FNYEAQ. V lost 2 bases and J 10 bases, leaving 21 bases between the germline ends. In DNA form, the CDR3 reads TGTGCCAGCAGCTTAATGAATGCGGGCCAGTCACTCTCACCCCTCCACTTT. Translation: CASSLMNAGQSLSPLHF.

This clone has only a few counts. The rearrangement joins TRBV6-1 to TRBJ1-3, with D perhaps matching TRBD1 (5 bases). The CDR3 spans 15 residues. Germline V gene data show CDR1 as MNHNS and CDR2 as SASEGT. V shed 1 base and J shed 3 bases, with 10 bases lying between them. The CDR3 DNA is TGTGCCAGCAGTGAAGTTGGACAACTTGGAAACACCATATATTTT. Translated: CASSEVGQLGNTIYF.

The CDR3 loop is CASSKVETQYF. As DNA, the CDR3 is TGTGCCAGCAGCAAGGTTGAGACCCAGTACTTC. J is TRBJ2-5 and V is TRBV7-6; D is undetermined. CDR3 length equals 11 residues. Germline CDR1 SGHVS, CDR2 FNYEAQ. V dropped 5 bases and J dropped 5 bases, with 6 bases sitting between them.